These 10 T cell receptor beta chains originate from one sample sequenced in a study of cytomegalovirus exposure and HLA in healthy donors. The PCR made use of 60 Vbeta and 13 Jbeta primers. Profiling relied on immunoSEQ multiplex PCR, and the TCRdb table lists in-frame clones only, not all of them. The repertoire holds 310,000 or so clones, 80% to 90% seen once, with roughly 2.3% in the top ten. The sequenced sample was PBMCs. The receptors shown here come from a woman aged 18-29 years in good health and CMV-seronegative.

This rearrangement joins TRBV5-6 to TRBJ2-1, with TRBD2 matching 13 bases. V lost 2 bases and J lost 9; bases outside the gene matches: 5. Germline values: CDR1 SGHDT, CDR2 YYEEEE. The length of the CDR3 is 15 residues. CDR3 protein: CASSLGLAGVAEQFF. The DNA of the CDR3 is TGTGCCAGCAGCTTAGGACTAGCGGGGGTTGCTGAGCAGTTCTTC.

The chain uses TRBV7-9 and TRBJ2-3, with 8 bases identical to TRBD2. Trimming at V came to 5 bases and at J to 0 bases, leaving 13 bases not matched to a gene. Germline lookup yields CDR1 SEHNR and CDR2 FQNEAQ (reference sequence). The CDR3 has 18 residues. The CDR3, as DNA: TGTGCCAGCAGCCCTACTGGCGGGGGGACCAGTAGCACAGATACGCAGTATTTT. Translated: CASSPTGGGTSSTDTQYF.

The gene calls are TRBV7-9 and TRBJ2-7; D is unclear. The CDR3 is 12 amino acids. V lost 4 bases and J 0 bases, leaving 4 bases between the germline ends. CDR1 is SEHNR, CDR2 FQNEAQ, per germline (reference sequence). CDR3 loop: CASSSPSYEQYF. In nucleotides, the CDR3 is TGTGCCAGCAGCTCTCCCTCCTACGAGCAGTACTTC. Filled out from reference TRBV7-9 and TRBJ2-7, the complete variable domain reads DTGVSQNPRHKITKRGQNVTFRCDPISEHNRLYWYRQTLGQGPEFLTYFQNEAQLEKSRLLSDRFSAERPKGSFSTLEIQRTEQGDSAMYLCASSSPSYEQYFGPGTRLTVT.

This clone was counted between two and nine times. The chain combines TRBV10-2 with TRBJ1-5, with 7 bases fitting TRBD1. CDR3 size: 13 residues. CDR1 is WSHSY, CDR2 SAAADI, per germline. V dropped 4 bases and J dropped 5; count of bases not matched to a gene: 2. The CDR3: CASSGQGHQPQHF. CDR3 DNA: TGCGCCAGCAGTGGACAGGGCCATCAGCCCCAGCATTTT.

The rearrangement joins TRBV4-1 to TRBJ2-5; TRBD1 is a possible D gene (5 bases). The CDR3 contains 16 residues. The V end was cut by 2 bases, the J end by 2 bases, with 15 bases between. Germline lookup yields CDR1 MGHRA and CDR2 YSYEKL. This CDR3 reads CASSQPTVRVQETQYF. CDR3 coding DNA: TGCGCCAGCAGCCAACCAACCGTCAGGGTACAAGAGACCCAGTACTTC.

The V call is TRBV19, the J call TRBJ2-7; D not certain. The V end lost 5 bases, the J end lost 2 bases, and 19 bases lay between the germline ends. The CDR3 extends over 16 amino acids. Per the germline V gene, CDR1 is LNHDA and CDR2 is SQIVND (reference sequence). The CDR3, as DNA: TGTGCCAGTAGTCGAGATCGCCGCCCCGAAACCTACGAGCAGTACTTC. Translation: CASSRDRRPETYEQYF.

V usage is TRBV6-4 and J usage is TRBJ2-7, with TRBD2 identical over 15 bases. This CDR3 spans 18 amino acids. The junction had 18 bases not matched to a gene; V was cut back by 8 bases and J by 7 bases. From germline, CDR1 is MRHNA and CDR2 SNTAGT. The CDR3 DNA is TGTGCCAGCCTACACCCAGGACTAGCGGGGGGGCCGGTGTGGGAGCAGTACTTC. This codes for CASLHPGLAGGPVWEQYF.

The rearrangement uses TRBV10-1 and TRBJ2-3; 7 nucleotides match TRBD1. Trimming removed 3 bases from V and 2 bases from J; junction bases left unmatched: 5. Germline CDR1 and CDR2: WNHNN and SYGVQD (reference sequence). CDR3 size: 15 residues. As DNA, the CDR3 is TGCGCCAGCAGTGACCCGGGACAGTCCACAGATACGCAGTATTTT. Translated: CASSDPGQSTDTQYF.

V usage is TRBV25-1 and J usage is TRBJ2-2; 8 bases are a match to TRBD2. CDR1 MGHDK and CDR2 SYGVNS come from the germline V gene. The CDR3 consists of 15 residues. Trimming cost V 7 bases and J 4 bases; bases outside gene matches: 8. Here the CDR3 reads CASNTGGGRTGELFF. In DNA, the CDR3 is TGTGCCAGCAATACGGGGGGGGGCCGCACCGGGGAGCTGTTTTTT.

This clone has only one observation. The chain is built from TRBV11-3 and TRBJ1-1; perhaps TRBD1 as D (6 bases). The germline CDR1 and CDR2 sequences are SGHNT and YENEEA. The CDR3 contains 13 residues. V was trimmed by 6 bases and J by 5 bases, leaving 13 bases between them. This chain's CDR3 is CASSRGASTEAFF. The CDR3 DNA reads TGTGCCAGCAGTCGGGGGGCCAGTACTGAAGCTTTCTTT.